These 6 T cell receptor delta chains share one sample of origin, sequenced in a study of gamma-delta T cells after stem cell transplantation. TCRdb re-identified clones in the RT-PCR reads via CATT. The data contain roughly 2,000 delta-chain clones, 0.85% to 1.3% of them singletons. The sequencing sample was made of gamma-delta T cells. Receptors originate from a human donor. It is not recorded whose cells these are; they may come from a transplant donor.

This clone appeared a few times. The TCRdb protein comes from a much larger clone and disagrees with this DNA's translation at residue 3, likely due to a read error; the protein given here is derived from the DNA. For the CDR3, the DNA is TGTGCCCGTGACACCTTGACGGTGGGGGATACGGATAAACTCATCTTT. Its protein is CARDTLTVGDTDKLIF. The chain recombines TRDV2 with TRDJ1; 11 bases match TRDD3. The length of the CDR3 is 16 residues. Germline V gene lookup returns CDR1 GEAIGNYY and CDR2 EKD.

This clone is large in the sample. At the DNA level, this CDR3 is encoded by other sequences in the same sample as well. The V gene is TRDV2, the J gene TRDJ1, with 8 bases that match TRDD3. Trimming cost V 3 bases and J 0 bases; bases outside gene matches: 8. Germline V CDR1 and CDR2: GEAIGNYY, EKD. This CDR3 has 16 amino acids. The CDR3 nucleotides are TGTGCCTGTGACGCGGTGGGGGATTTGGACACCGATAAACTCATCTTT. Its protein product is CACDAVGDLDTDKLIF.

Remarks on this clone: It is likely a read error: a sequence one base away is far more abundant. The rearrangement uses TRDV1 and TRDJ1, with D maybe TRDD2 (6 bases). This CDR3 is 16 amino acids long. The V gene's germline CDR1 is TSWWSYY and CDR2 QGS. V lost 4 bases, J lost 9 bases, and 24 bases lay in between. This CDR3 is CALGAFPSLGLDELIF. The DNA of the CDR3 is TGTGCTCTTGGGGCTTTTCCTAGTTTGGGTTTAGATGAACTCATCTTT.

This clone has more than one count but fewer than ten. TCRdb's protein for this DNA is that of a much larger clone and differs from the translation at residue 4, likely a read error; the protein shown is the DNA translation. The CDR3 bases are TGTGCCTGTGGCCCCTTACTGGGGGAACACACCGATAAACTCATCTTT. Its protein product is CACGPLLGEHTDKLIF. The chain is built from TRDV2 and TRDJ1; 9 nucleotides align to TRDD3. CDR3 length: 16 residues. Trimming took 5 bases from V and 0 from J; bases not matched to a gene: 9. Germline V gene data show CDR1 as GEAIGNYY and CDR2 as EKD.

Remarks on this clone: With only one base between it and a far larger clone, this is likely a read error. The chain combines TRDV2 with TRDJ1; 7 nucleotides agree with TRDD3. The CDR3 is 14 amino acids. Germline lookup yields CDR1 GEAIGNYY and CDR2 EKD. Trimming cost V 3 bases and J 4 bases; bases outside gene matches: 7. The CDR3 coding sequence is TGTGCCTGTGACGCACTGGGGCACCGCGATAAACTCATCTTT. It encodes CACDALGHRDKLIF.

Worth noting for this clone: Since a far larger clone is one base different, this is likely a read error. This same CDR3 is encoded by further DNA sequences in the sample. The chain is built from TRDV2 and TRDJ1, with TRDD3 matching 12 bases. CDR3 length: 16 residues. The germline V gene encodes CDR1 GEAIGNYY and CDR2 EKD. Germline trimming cut 4 bases from V and 5 bases from J; bases unmatched to any gene: 10. The CDR3 sequence is CACDLLGDTPTDKLIF. The CDR3 DNA follows: TGTGCCTGTGATCTACTGGGGGATACTCCGACTGATAAACTCATCTTT.